This TCR beta chain came from a study of T-cell reconstitution after alpha-beta-depleted transplantation in children (dated by TCRdb to the mid-2010s). For context, the study as a whole: Using TCR repertoire profiling, the study followed T-cell immune reconstitution in a quantitative way in children after TCRalphabeta/CD19-depleted allogeneic hematopoietic cell transplantation.

The method behind the library was PCR. The reads were generated on an Illumina HiSeq 2500. TCR library preparation used molecular barcoding, with unique molecular identifiers applied to normalize quantification of the TCRbeta repertoire. TCRdb trimmed the raw reads at Q25, called clones with MiXCR and kept productive beta chains. Every distinct CDR3 protein forms one entry, paired with its most common genes and DNA. For this sample the table gives about 400,000 distinct CDR3 sequences, of which 15% to 20% were detected only once. The ten top clones hold approximately 28% of the sample. General findings and caveats noted by the study authors: About two months after transplant, the apparently early recovery of alphabetaT-cell counts reportedly depended on just several hundred clones that had expanded rapidly and came from non-depleted graft cells. Over subsequent months, a decline in hyperexpanded clone frequencies was noted, and after one year, T-cell counts and TCRbeta diversity were mostly ascribed to newly produced T cells. The high TCRbeta diversity at day 60 in some patients was ascribed to recipient T cells and intrathymic progenitors that had survived conditioning.

The treatment or condition label for this specimen denotes: allogeneic hematopoietic cell transplantation with graft depleted of TCRalphabeta T cells and CD19 B cells. TCRalphabeta/CD19-depleted allogeneic hematopoietic cell grafts were given to the transplant recipients, all of whom were children. V is shortened by 2 bases, J by 2 bases, and the region joining them spans 13 bases. CDR1 and CDR2, looked up from the germline V gene (reference sequence), are GTSNPN and SVGIG. Reading from cysteine to phenylalanine, the CDR3 counts 15 amino acids. Just CDR3 DNA is preserved here, 45 bases in frame from base 1. As for this clonotype: The antigen it recognizes is unknown. Per-base qualities were not stored, and no clone one base away is much larger.

The chain links TRBV30 with TRBJ2-1, with the D gene too uncertain to name. Sequencing used PBMCs, mostly from graft donor cells, obtained 360 days after TCRalphabeta/CD19-depleted stem cell transplant. The TCR sequence derives from a boy in the first two years of life who had a stem cell transplant for Wiskott-Aldrich syndrome, so the T cells may come from the graft donor. This receptor carries the CDR3 CAWSIRKQTYNEQFF. Read as DNA, the sequence is TGTGCCTGGAGTATCCGCAAGCAGACCTACAATGAGCAGTTCTTC.